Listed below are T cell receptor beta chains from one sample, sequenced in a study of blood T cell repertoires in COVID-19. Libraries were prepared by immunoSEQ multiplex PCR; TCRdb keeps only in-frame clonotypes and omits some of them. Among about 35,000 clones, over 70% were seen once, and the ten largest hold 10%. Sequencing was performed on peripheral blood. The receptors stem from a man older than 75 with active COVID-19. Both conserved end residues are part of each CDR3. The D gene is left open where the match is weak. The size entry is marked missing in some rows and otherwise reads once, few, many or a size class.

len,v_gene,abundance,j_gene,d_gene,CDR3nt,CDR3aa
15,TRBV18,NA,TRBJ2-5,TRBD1,TGTGCCAGCTCACCAACTCAGGGGGCTAGAGAGACCCAGTACTTC,CASSPTQGARETQYF
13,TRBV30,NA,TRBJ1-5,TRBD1,TGTGCCTGGAGTCCAGGACAGGGTCAGCCCCAGCATTTT,CAWSPGQGQPQHF
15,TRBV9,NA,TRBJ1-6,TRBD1,TGTGCCAGCAGCGTCGGGGACAGCGGTAATTCACCCCTCCACTTT,CASSVGDSGNSPLHF
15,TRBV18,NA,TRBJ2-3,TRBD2,TGTGCCAGCTCAATAGCGGGATTGGGTCCAGATACGCAGTATTTT,CASSIAGLGPDTQYF
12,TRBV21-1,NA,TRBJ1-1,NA,TGTGCCAGCAATGAAGCTAGCACTGAAGCTTTCTTT,CASNEASTEAFF
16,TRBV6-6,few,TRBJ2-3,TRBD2,TGTGCCAGCAGTTACCGCCTAGCGGGAGAAACAGATACGCAGTATTTT,CASSYRLAGETDTQYF
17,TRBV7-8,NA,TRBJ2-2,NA,TGTGCCAGCAGCTTAGGGGTCGGGGGAATAGGTACCGGGGAGCTGTTTTTT,CASSLGVGGIGTGELFF
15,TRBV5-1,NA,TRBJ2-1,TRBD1,TGCGCCAGCAGCTTGAGCCAGGGGGCCAACAATGAGCAGTTCTTC,CASSLSQGANNEQFF
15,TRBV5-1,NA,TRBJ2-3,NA,TGCGCCAGCAGCTTGGGACGGGGGTATACAGATACGCAGTATTTT,CASSLGRGYTDTQYF
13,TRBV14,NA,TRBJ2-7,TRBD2,TGTGCCAGCAGCCAGACTAGCTTCTCCGAGCAGTACTTC,CASSQTSFSEQYF
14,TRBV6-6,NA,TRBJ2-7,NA,TGTGCCAGCAGTTACTCCCAGGTTCAGGGCGAGCAGTACTTC,CASSYSQVQGEQYF
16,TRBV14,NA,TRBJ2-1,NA,TGTGCCAGCAGCCAAGGGGCAGGGGACCCTTACAATGAGCAGTTCTTC,CASSQGAGDPYNEQFF
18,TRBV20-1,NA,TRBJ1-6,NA,TGCAGTGCTAGTGACTTAGGGGGGGCAGGGACCTATAATTCACCCCTCCACTTT,CSASDLGGAGTYNSPLHF
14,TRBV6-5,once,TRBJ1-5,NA,TGTGCCAGCAGGGACAGTTATAGCAATCAGCCCCAGCATTTT,CASRDSYSNQPQHF
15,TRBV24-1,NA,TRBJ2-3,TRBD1,TGTGCCACCAGTGACACGACAGGGAAGAGGGGTACGCAGTATTTT,CATSDTTGKRGTQYF
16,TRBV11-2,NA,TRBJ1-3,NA,TGTGCCAGCAGCTTATTACAGGGTCGGACTGGAAACACCATATATTTT,CASSLLQGRTGNTIYF
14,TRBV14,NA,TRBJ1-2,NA,TGTGCCAGCAGCCAAGACGGGGGGTGGAACGGCTACACCTTC,CASSQDGGWNGYTF
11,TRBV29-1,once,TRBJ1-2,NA,TGCAGCGTGCGGACACTCTATGGCTACACCTTC,CSVRTLYGYTF
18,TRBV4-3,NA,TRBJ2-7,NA,TGCGCCAGCAGCCAAGAGATCCCGCTGAGTAAAAGATTGTACGAGCAGTACTTC,CASSQEIPLSKRLYEQYF
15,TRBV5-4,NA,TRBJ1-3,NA,TGTGCCAGCAGCTTGACGGGGGGGCTAGGAAACACCATATATTTT,CASSLTGGLGNTIYF
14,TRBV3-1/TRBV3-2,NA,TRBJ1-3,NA,TGTGCCAGCAGCGGGGTGCAGGGTTCAAACACCATATATTTT,CASSGVQGSNTIYF
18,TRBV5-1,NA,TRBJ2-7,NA,TGCGCCAGCAGCTTGGCGCCAATAGTGCAGGGGAGGGAGTACGAGCAGTACTTC,CASSLAPIVQGREYEQYF
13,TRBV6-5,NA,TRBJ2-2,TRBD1,TGTGCCAGCAGTCCCGACAGGGGCCGGGAGCTGTTTTTT,CASSPDRGRELFF
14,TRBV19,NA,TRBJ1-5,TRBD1,TGTGCCAGTAGTGCTGGGACAGGGTTTGGGCCCCAGCATTTT,CASSAGTGFGPQHF
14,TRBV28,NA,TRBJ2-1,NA,TGTGCCAGCAGTTTAAGTAGTTCCTACAATGAGCAGTTCTTC,CASSLSSSYNEQFF
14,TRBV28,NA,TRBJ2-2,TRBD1,TGTGCCAGCAGTACGGGACAGGTCACCGGGGAGCTGTTTTTT,CASSTGQVTGELFF
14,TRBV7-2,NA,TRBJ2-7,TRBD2,TGTGCCAGCAGCGGGACTAGCGGCTTATACGAGCAGTACTTC,CASSGTSGLYEQYF
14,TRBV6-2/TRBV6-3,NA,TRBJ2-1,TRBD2,TGTGCCAGCAGTCAGGGACTAGGGTCGTCTGAGCAGTTCTTC,CASSQGLGSSEQFF
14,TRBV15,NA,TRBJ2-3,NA,TGTGCCACCAGCAGGCATCGAGCCGCAGATACGCAGTATTTT,CATSRHRAADTQYF
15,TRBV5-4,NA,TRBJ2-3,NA,TGTGCCAGCAGTCAGGCGGGCTTGCGGGGCGATACGCAGTATTTT,CASSQAGLRGDTQYF
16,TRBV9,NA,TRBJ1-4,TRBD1,TGTGCCAGCAGCGGCGGGACAGCGCGGGTGCAAGAAAAACTGTTTTTT,CASSGGTARVQEKLFF
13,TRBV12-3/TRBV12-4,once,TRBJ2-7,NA,TGTGCCAGCGGAACCGGGGGACCCTACGAGCAGTACTTC,CASGTGGPYEQYF
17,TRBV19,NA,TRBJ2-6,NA,TGTGCCAGTAACCCCCAGGGGTCTACGACAGGGGCCAACGTCCTGACTTTC,CASNPQGSTTGANVLTF
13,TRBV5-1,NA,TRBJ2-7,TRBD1,TGCGCCAGCGGACAGGGTGGGCCCTACGAGCAGTACTTC,CASGQGGPYEQYF
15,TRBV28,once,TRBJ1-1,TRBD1,TGTGCCAGCAGTCTACTTAGGGACAGGAACACTGAAGCTTTCTTT,CASSLLRDRNTEAFF
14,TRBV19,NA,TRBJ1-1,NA,TGTGCCAGTAGCGTGCTAGGAGTTAACACTGAAGCTTTCTTT,CASSVLGVNTEAFF
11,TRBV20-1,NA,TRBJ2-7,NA,TGCAGTGTTGCCAGGACCTACGAGCAGTACTTC,CSVARTYEQYF